The 26 T cell receptor beta chains presented below share a single source sample, sequenced in a study of Graves' ophthalmopathy and Graves' hyperthyroidism listed by TCRdb under 2018. For sequencing, an Illumina HiSeq 2000 was employed. For repertoire sequencing, TCR beta CDR3 regions were amplified from RNA transcripts. The first round was an RT-PCR using HTBI primers with the Qiagen OneStep RT-PCR kit, and this first round was followed by a second-round multiplex PCR, then size selection and purification. TCRdb reran the public reads through fastp at Q25 and MiXCR, keeping productive beta chains. Under each unique CDR3 protein, matching rows form one entry showing the most common genes and DNA. This sample comprises 400,000 to 450,000 distinct CDR3 sequences, 20% to 25% of them detected only once. The ten largest clones add up to under 3% of the sample. Sequencing was carried out using peripheral blood. The source of these receptors is a woman aged 18-29 years with stable Graves' hyperthyroidism. Donor details come from another sample of the same person, matched by shared clones.

The chain is built from TRBV18 and TRBJ1-1; D is unresolved. V lost 1 base and J lost 5, with 11 bases in between. In germline, CDR1 is KGHSH, CDR2 LQKENI. This CDR3 contains 14 residues. The CDR3 DNA is TGTGCCAGCTCACCACGAGTCCAAGGGACTGAAGCTTTCTTT. Encoded protein: CASSPRVQGTEAFF.

This clonotype turned up a few times. V and J are TRBV5-1 and TRBJ2-6; possibly TRBD1 for D (6 bases). Germline CDR1 reads SGHRS; CDR2 reads YFSETQ. The CDR3 is made up of 19 amino acids. V gave up 4 bases and J gave up 0 bases, with 20 bases separating them. The CDR3 sequence is CASSVDSLRGTSGANVLTF. The CDR3, as DNA: TGCGCCAGCAGCGTGGACAGCCTAAGAGGGACCTCTGGGGCCAACGTCCTGACTTTC.

This clonotype was detected ten times or more. The CDR3 coding sequence is TGTGCCAGCAACCCACAGGGTGCCACTGAAGCTTTCTTT. It codes for CASNPQGATEAFF. The chain carries TRBV6-1 and TRBJ1-1, with a weak D call TRBD1 (6 bases). Germline assignment: CDR1 MNHNS and CDR2 SASEGT. This CDR3 is 13 amino acids long. V lost 7 bases and J 4 bases, leaving 13 bases between the germline ends.

This clonotype came up many times. The CDR3 region has the DNA TGTGCCAGCAGCCCCCGGGGGCCCCAAGCAGGTCAGCCCCAGCATTTT. This gives the protein CASSPRGPQAGQPQHF. The rearrangement uses TRBV12-3 or TRBV12-4 and TRBJ1-5, with D possibly matching TRBD1 (6 bases). The CDR3 spans 16 residues. With 6 bases removed from V and 6 bases from J, the gap between germline ends came to 21 bases.

On this clonotype itself: Its ends do not fully match the called genes, so a read error is possible. The DNA of the CDR3 is TGTGCCAGCAGTGTATCCTTCACTGATGCTTTCTTT. This translates into CASSVSFTDAFF. The V call is TRBV6-1, the J call TRBJ1-1; no reliable D call. Germline loops: CDR1 MNHNS, CDR2 SASEGT. The CDR3 consists of 12 residues.

This clonotype has at least ten counts. The rearrangement links TRBV24-1 to TRBJ2-7; D gene unclear. This CDR3 is 13 amino acids long. Looked up from germline, CDR1 is KGHDR and CDR2 is SFDVKD. V was pared by 6 bases and J by 2 bases, with 10 bases between. The CDR3 region has the DNA TGTGCCACCAGTTGGGCAGGAACCTACGAGCAGTACTTC. This codes for CATSWAGTYEQYF.

J is TRBJ2-7 and V is TRBV28; weak D call: TRBD1 (8 bases). The CDR3 covers 15 residues. Germline V gives CDR1 MDHEN, CDR2 SYDVKM. Trimming pared 4 bases from V and 6 bases from J, leaving 19 bases between. CDR3 nucleotide sequence: TGTGCCAGCAGTTACCCGGCGGACAGGGAGGGCGAGCAGTACTTC. Amino acids: CASSYPADREGEQYF. The complete variable domain, with remaining parts taken from reference TRBV28 and TRBJ2-7, reads DVKVTQSSRYLVKRTGEKVFLECVQDMDHENMFWYRQDPGLGLRLIYFSYDVKMKEKGDIPEGYSVSREKKERFSLILESASTNQTSMYLCASSYPADREGEQYFGPGTRLTVT.

The table lists this clonotype with many counts. The chain uses TRBV25-1 and TRBJ2-5; D unresolved. The length of the CDR3 is 14 residues. The germline V gene has CDR1 MGHDK and CDR2 SYGVNS. Trimming cost V 2 bases and J 0 bases, with 7 bases left between them. CDR3 region: CASSEKEYQETQYF. As DNA, the CDR3 is TGTGCCAGCAGTGAAAAAGAATACCAAGAGACCCAGTACTTC.

This clonotype was counted ten times or more. The rearrangement uses TRBV7-2 and TRBJ1-6, with D possibly TRBD1 on 5 matching bases. Per the germline V gene, CDR1 is SGHTA and CDR2 is FQGNSA. There are 15 residues in the CDR3. The V gene lost 3 bases and the J gene lost 3 bases, with 9 bases spanning the gap. The CDR3 region is CASSFRQLYNSPLHF. The CDR3 nucleotides are TGTGCCAGCAGCTTCAGACAGCTCTATAATTCACCCCTCCACTTT.

On this clonotype itself: Possible read error: a much larger clone is one base away. The chain recombines TRBV7-8 with TRBJ1-1; 10 nucleotides line up with TRBD1. The CDR3 consists of 14 residues. The germline gives CDR1 SGHVS, CDR2 FQNEAQ. CDR3 region: CASSYDRGRTEACF. Here the CDR3 DNA reads TGTGCCAGCAGCTACGACAGGGGGCGAACTGAAGCTTGCTTT.

In its sample, this clonotype was seen many times. V gene TRBV6-5 combines with J gene TRBJ2-7; TRBD2 aligns across 7 bases. Trimming removed 4 bases from V and 0 bases from J; junction bases left unmatched: 3. Looked up from germline, CDR1 is MNHEY and CDR2 is SVGAGI. CDR3 length: 14 amino acids. CDR3 DNA: TGTGCCAGCAGTTGGACTAGGGCCTCCTACGAGCAGTACTTC. Its translation is CASSWTRASYEQYF.

This clonotype was detected ten times or more. The chain couples TRBV2 to TRBJ1-1; tentatively, D is TRBD1 (5 bases). Trimming took 6 bases from V and 6 from J, leaving 17 bases between them. This CDR3 is 14 amino acids long. Germline V gene sequence: CDR1 SNHLY, CDR2 FYNNEI. The CDR3 DNA is TGTGCCAGCAGCACCAGACAGCCTCCTGCTGAAGCTTTCTTT. Translating it yields CASSTRQPPAEAFF.

This clonotype was detected ten times or more. The chain is built from TRBV28 and TRBJ1-2; 8 bases are a match to TRBD1. The CDR3 length is 12 residues. Germline CDR1 and CDR2: MDHEN and SYDVKM. V lost 5 bases and J lost 11; bases outside the gene matches: 7. The CDR3 loop is CASSLGQGEYTF. The CDR3 region has the DNA TGTGCCAGCAGTCTCGGACAGGGAGAATACACCTTC.

This clonotype was seen more than once but under ten times. This sequence joins TRBV7-8 and TRBJ2-2; D may be TRBD2 (6 bases). The V gene's germline CDR1 is SGHVS and CDR2 FQNEAQ. Trimming cost V 2 bases and J 3 bases, with 13 bases left between them. The CDR3 has 16 amino acids. The DNA for the CDR3 is TGTGCCAGCAGCTTATTCATAGGGGACTACACCGGGGAGCTGTTTTTT. This codes for CASSLFIGDYTGELFF.

The rearrangement joins TRBV28 to TRBJ1-6; D is ambiguous. V lost 6 bases, J lost 9 bases, and 18 bases lay in between. Germline CDR1 and CDR2: MDHEN and SYDVKM. The CDR3 runs to 15 residues. This CDR3 is CASSHWPVSRSPLHF. In DNA form, the CDR3 reads TGTGCCAGCAGCCACTGGCCAGTTTCGCGTTCACCCCTCCACTTT.

This clonotype has ten or more counts. Given a much more abundant clone one base away, this may be a read error. The chain recombines TRBV24-1 with TRBJ2-4, with TRBD2 matching 14 bases. Germline loops: CDR1 KGHDR, CDR2 SFDVKD. The CDR3 runs to 20 residues. Written as DNA, the CDR3 is TGTGCCACCAGTGAGGTTAAGACTAGCGGGAGGGTACTAGCCAAAAACATTAAGTACTTC. It translates to CATSEVKTSGRVLAKNIKYF.

This clonotype was recorded many times. The conserved closing phenylalanine or tryptophan is absent in this CDR3, likely reflecting a read error. The DNA is omitted, as the CDR3 cannot be located on it reliably, and the CDR3 follows TCRdb's listing. The genes are TRBV12-3 or TRBV12-4 and TRBJ2-7. The CDR3 has 13 residues if both end residues are counted. The CDR3: CASSSGLSYHPDL.

This clonotype was found many times. An end of the junction does not agree with germline; a read error may underlie this. This chain connects TRBV7-3 to TRBJ2-2; 7 nucleotides line up with TRBD1. Germline V gives CDR1 SGHTA, CDR2 FQGTGA. This CDR3 is built from 15 residues. The CDR3 region is CVSSLGTVNTGELFF. The CDR3 DNA follows: TGTGTCAGCAGCTTAGGGACAGTAAACACCGGGGAGCTGTTTTTT.

Many counts were recorded for this clonotype. The chain links TRBV15 to TRBJ2-5; 11 positions match TRBD2. This CDR3 is 15 amino acids long. Per germline, CDR1 LNHNV and CDR2 YYDKDF (reference sequence). V was pared by 5 bases and J by 5 bases, with 7 bases of the junction left unmatched. CDR3 sequence (DNA): TGTGCCACCAGCCTAGCGGGGGGCGAATGGGAGACCCAGTACTTC. Translation gives CATSLAGGEWETQYF.

This clonotype appeared many times. The V gene is TRBV6-5, the J gene TRBJ1-2; no definite D call. Germline V CDR1 and CDR2: MNHEY, SVGAGI. The CDR3 contains 15 residues. V was clipped by 0 bases and J by 3 bases, with 11 bases between them. Here the CDR3 reads CASSYSTGLDYGYTF. The DNA of the CDR3 is TGTGCCAGCAGTTACTCCACGGGTCTAGACTATGGCTACACCTTC.

The chain has TRBV6-2 or TRBV6-3 and TRBJ1-1, with D unclear. This CDR3 has 11 residues. Germline values: CDR1 MNHEY, CDR2 SVGEGT. V dropped 8 bases and J dropped 5 bases, with 9 bases sitting between them. CDR3 in amino acids: CASQRQTEAFF. The CDR3 DNA follows: TGTGCCAGCCAGCGGCAGACTGAAGCTTTCTTT.

This clonotype has at least ten counts. The chain combines TRBV7-6 with TRBJ2-2; maybe TRBD2 (5 bases). There are 16 residues in the CDR3. Germline CDR1 SGHVS, CDR2 FNYEAQ. V was cut by 2 bases and J by 0 bases, with 10 bases left in between. CDR3 residues: CASSLYGLPNTGELFF. CDR3 nucleotides: TGTGCCAGCAGCTTATACGGACTCCCGAACACCGGGGAGCTGTTTTTT.

This clonotype has ten or more counts. The chain uses TRBV6-1 and TRBJ1-1, with D unresolved. Trimming took 9 bases from V and 7 from J, leaving 12 bases between them. Germline V gene sequence: CDR1 MNHNS, CDR2 SASEGT. The CDR3 loop spans 11 amino acids. CDR3 nucleotides: TGTGCCAGTGGTGGTCGGAATGAAGCTTTCTTT. Translated: CASGGRNEAFF.

This clonotype has ten or more counts. This chain connects TRBV19 to TRBJ2-7, with TRBD1 matching 10 bases. The CDR3 runs 14 residues. Trimming took 1 base from V and 4 from J; bases not matched to a gene: 1. Germline CDR1 is LNHDA and CDR2 is SQIVND (reference sequence). CDR3 residues: CASSIGQGAYEQYF. The CDR3 DNA reads as TGTGCCAGTAGTATAGGACAGGGGGCTTACGAGCAGTACTTC.

The chain carries TRBV20-1 and TRBJ1-5, with TRBD1 matching 7 bases. This CDR3 has 12 residues. Germline V gene lookup returns CDR1 DFQATT and CDR2 SNEGSKA (reference sequence). Here the CDR3 reads CRASGTDQPQHF. CDR3 DNA sequence: TGCAGAGCTTCCGGGACAGATCAGCCCCAGCATTTT.

At least ten counts were recorded for this clonotype. The J gene is TRBJ2-7, the V gene TRBV6-1, with TRBD2 identical over 9 bases. V shed 5 bases and J 3 bases; nucleotides not matched to a gene: 8. The CDR3 has 15 residues. The germline gives CDR1 MNHNS, CDR2 SASEGT. The chain's CDR3 is CASSQTSGYGYEQYF. As DNA, the CDR3 is TGTGCCAGCAGTCAAACTAGCGGGTACGGCTACGAGCAGTACTTC.